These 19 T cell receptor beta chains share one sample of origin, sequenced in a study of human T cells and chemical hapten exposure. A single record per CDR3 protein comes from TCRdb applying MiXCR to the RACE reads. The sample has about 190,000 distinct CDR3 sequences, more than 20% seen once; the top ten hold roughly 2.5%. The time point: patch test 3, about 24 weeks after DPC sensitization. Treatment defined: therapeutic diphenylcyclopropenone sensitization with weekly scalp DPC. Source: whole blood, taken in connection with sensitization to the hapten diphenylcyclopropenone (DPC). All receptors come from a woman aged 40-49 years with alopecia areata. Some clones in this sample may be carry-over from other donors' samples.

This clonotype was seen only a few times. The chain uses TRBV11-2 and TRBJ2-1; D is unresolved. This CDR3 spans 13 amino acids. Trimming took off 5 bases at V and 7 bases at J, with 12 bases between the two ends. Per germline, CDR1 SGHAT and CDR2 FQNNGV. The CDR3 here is CASSRLTLNEQFF. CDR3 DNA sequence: TGTGCCAGCAGCCGACTTACCCTAAATGAGCAGTTCTTC.

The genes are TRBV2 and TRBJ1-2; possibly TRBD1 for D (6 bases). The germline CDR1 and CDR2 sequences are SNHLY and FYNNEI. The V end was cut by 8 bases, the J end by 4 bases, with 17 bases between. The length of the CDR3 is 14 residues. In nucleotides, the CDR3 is TGTGCCAGCTTCTACAAGGGGGATCCCTATGGCTACACCTTC. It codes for CASFYKGDPYGYTF.

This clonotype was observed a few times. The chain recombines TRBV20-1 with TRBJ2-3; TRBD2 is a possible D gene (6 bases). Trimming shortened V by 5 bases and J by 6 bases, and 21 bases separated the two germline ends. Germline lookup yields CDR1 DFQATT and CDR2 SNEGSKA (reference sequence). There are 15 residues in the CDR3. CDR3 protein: CSASPLGTVGDTQYF. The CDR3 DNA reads TGCAGTGCTTCTCCTTTGGGGACTGTAGGGGATACGCAGTATTTT.

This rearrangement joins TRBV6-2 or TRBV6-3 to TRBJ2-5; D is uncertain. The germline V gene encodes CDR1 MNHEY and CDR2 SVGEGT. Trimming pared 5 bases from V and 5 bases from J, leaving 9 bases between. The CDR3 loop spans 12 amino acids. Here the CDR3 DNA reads TGTGCCAGCAGTGAGAAAAAGGAGACCCAGTACTTC. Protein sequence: CASSEKKETQYF.

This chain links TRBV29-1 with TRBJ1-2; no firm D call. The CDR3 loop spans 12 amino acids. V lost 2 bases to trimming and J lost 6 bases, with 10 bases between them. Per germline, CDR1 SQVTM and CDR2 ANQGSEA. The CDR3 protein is CSVENAGHGYTF. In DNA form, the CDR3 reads TGCAGCGTTGAAAACGCAGGCCATGGCTACACCTTC.

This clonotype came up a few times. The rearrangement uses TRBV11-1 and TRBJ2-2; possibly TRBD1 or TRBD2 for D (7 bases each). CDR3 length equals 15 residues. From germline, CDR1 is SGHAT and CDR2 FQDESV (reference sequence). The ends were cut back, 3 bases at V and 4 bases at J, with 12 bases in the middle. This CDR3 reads CASSLGGGRTGELFF. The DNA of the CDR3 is TGTGCCAGCAGCTTGGGAGGGGGCCGCACCGGGGAGCTGTTTTTT.

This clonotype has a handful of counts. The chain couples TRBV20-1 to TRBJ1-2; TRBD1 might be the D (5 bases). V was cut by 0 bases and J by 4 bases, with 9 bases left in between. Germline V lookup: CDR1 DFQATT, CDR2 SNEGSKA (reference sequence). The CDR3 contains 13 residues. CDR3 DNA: TGCAGTGCTAGAGAGCAGGGAAGCTATGGCTACACCTTC. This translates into CSAREQGSYGYTF.

This chain's CDR3 is CSASGGGPVYEQYF. CDR3 nucleotide sequence: TGCAGTGCCTCCGGCGGGGGACCAGTCTACGAGCAGTACTTC. The chain carries TRBV20-1 and TRBJ2-7, with TRBD2 matching 7 bases. The CDR3 runs 14 residues. Germline V lookup: CDR1 DFQATT, CDR2 SNEGSKA (reference sequence). The junction had 11 bases not matched to a gene; V was cut back by 6 bases and J by 3 bases.

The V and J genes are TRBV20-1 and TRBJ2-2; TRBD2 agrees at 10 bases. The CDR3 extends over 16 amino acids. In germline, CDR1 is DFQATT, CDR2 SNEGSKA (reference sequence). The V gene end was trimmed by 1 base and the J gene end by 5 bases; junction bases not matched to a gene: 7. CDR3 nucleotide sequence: TGCAGTGCTAGAGCTAGCGGGAGAAAGAGGACCGGGGAGCTGTTTTTT. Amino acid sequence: CSARASGRKRTGELFF.

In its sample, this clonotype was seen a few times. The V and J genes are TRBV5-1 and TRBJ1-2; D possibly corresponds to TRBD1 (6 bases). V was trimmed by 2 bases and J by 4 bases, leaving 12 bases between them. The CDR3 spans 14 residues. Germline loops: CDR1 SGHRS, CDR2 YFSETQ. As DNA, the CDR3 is TGCGCCAGCAGCTTCGGTACAGGGACCTATGGCTACACCTTC. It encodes CASSFGTGTYGYTF.

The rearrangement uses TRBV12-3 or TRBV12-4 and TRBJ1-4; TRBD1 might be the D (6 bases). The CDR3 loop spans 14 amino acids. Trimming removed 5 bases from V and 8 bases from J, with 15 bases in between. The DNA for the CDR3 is TGTGCCAGCAGTGCTGGGGGCGACGGGGAAAAACTGTTTTTT. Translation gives CASSAGGDGEKLFF.

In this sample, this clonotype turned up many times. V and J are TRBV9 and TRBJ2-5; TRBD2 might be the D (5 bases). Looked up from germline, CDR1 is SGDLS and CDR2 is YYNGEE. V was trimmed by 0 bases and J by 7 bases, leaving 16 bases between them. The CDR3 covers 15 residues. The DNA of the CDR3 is TGTGCCAGCAGCGTAGAGGACCGGGCTGGAGGGACCCAGTACTTC. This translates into CASSVEDRAGGTQYF.

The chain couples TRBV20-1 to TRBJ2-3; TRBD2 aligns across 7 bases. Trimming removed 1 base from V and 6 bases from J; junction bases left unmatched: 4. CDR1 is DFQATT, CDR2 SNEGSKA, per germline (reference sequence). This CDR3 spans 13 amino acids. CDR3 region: CSARVSSGDTQYF. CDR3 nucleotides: TGCAGTGCTAGAGTCTCTAGCGGTGATACGCAGTATTTT.

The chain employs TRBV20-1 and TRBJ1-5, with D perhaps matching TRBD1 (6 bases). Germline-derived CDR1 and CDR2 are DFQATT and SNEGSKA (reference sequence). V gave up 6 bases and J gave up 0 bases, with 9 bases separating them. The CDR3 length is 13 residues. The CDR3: CSANRDSNQPQHF. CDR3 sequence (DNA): TGCAGTGCCAACAGGGATAGCAATCAGCCCCAGCATTTT.

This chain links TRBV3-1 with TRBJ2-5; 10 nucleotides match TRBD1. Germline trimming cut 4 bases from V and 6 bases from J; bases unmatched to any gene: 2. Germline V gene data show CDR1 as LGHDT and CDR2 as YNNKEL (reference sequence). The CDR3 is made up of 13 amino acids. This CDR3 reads CASSLGQGKTQYF. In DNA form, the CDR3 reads TGTGCCAGCAGCCTGGGACAGGGGAAGACCCAGTACTTC.

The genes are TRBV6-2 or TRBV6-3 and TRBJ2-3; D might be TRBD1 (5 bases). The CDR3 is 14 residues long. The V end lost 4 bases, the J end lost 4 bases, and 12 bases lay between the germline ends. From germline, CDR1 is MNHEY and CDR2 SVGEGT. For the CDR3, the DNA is TGTGCCAGCAGTTCCCTCGCAGGGTCAGATACGCAGTATTTT. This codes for CASSSLAGSDTQYF.

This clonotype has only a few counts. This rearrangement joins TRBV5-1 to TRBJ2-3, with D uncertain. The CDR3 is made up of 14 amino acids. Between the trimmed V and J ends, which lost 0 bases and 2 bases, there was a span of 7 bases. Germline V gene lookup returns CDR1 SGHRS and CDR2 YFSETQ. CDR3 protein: CASSLEFDTDTQYF. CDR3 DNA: TGCGCCAGCAGCTTGGAGTTCGACACAGATACGCAGTATTTT.

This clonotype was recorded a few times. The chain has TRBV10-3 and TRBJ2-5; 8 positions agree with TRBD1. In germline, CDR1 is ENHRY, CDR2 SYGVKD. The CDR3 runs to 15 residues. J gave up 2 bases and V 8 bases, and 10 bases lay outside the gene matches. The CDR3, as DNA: TGTGCCATCTCCTTCGCAGGGACAGGTCAAGAGACCCAGTACTTC. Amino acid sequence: CAISFAGTGQETQYF.

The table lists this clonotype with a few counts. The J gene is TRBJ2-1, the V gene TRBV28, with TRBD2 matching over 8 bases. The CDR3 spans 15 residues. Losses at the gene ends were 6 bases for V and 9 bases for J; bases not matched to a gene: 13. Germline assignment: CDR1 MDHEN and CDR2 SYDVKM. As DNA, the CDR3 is TGTGCCAGCAGCAAATCGGGGGGGGTTCGGGGTGAGCAGTTCTTC. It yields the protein CASSKSGGVRGEQFF.